What follows is one T cell receptor (beta chain) and its context. This receptor's antigen is unknown. It has no much larger one-base neighbor in the sample; base qualities were not kept. These data are taken from a study of cytomegalovirus exposure and HLA in healthy donors (dated by TCRdb to about 2017). Study-wide context: According to an earlier analysis of a few hundred of the donors, some 180 million T cells yielded 100 million or so unique TCR beta sequences and around 300 Gb of sequence data. Across some 400 genotyped donors of the cohort, an average of approximately 220,000 unique TCR beta nucleotide sequences per donor were sequenced, and approximately 17% of those sequences were non-productive. All discovery cohort repertoires had been generated using a single sequencing platform. Donor age, sex, ethnicity and CMV serostatus were collected together with the repertoire data. A later analysis re-examined previously published TCR beta repertoires from roughly 650 donors and added high-resolution HLA genotyping to investigate patterns of TCR occurrence. In addition to the first cohort of roughly 700 subjects, a separate validation cohort of about 120 different subjects was used. Of the approximately 400 genotyped donors, 81% fell in the genetic ancestry cluster associated with self-reported Caucasian donors. Genome-wide SNP genotypes for about three fifths of the roughly 670 donors were used in a later genetic analysis, which treated that subset as a discovery cohort. The number of typed donors differed by locus: roughly 620-640 for A, B, C, DRB1 and DQB1; some 540 for DQA1; over 600 for DPA1; and some 470 for DPB1. The study aimed to test whether signatures of past pathogen exposure could be identified by cataloging public T cell receptors. In the later analysis, no new phenotypic data were used to find candidate immune exposures; instead, reliance was placed on TCR beta sequences and their occurrence across donors. Using immunosequencing, the study profiled T cell repertoires from 500 to 800 subjects and related those repertoires to cytomegalovirus serostatus. HLA typing covered class I and class II loci at four-digit resolution. To decide whether each TCR beta V gene segment behaved as functional or pseudogenic, an earlier analysis of fewer than 750 of the donors relied on high-throughput TCR beta sequencing. To predict cytomegalovirus infection status, the study brought together high-throughput TCR immunosequencing, statistical association of individual TCRs with disease status, and machine learning. Because of strong linkage in the cohort, a handful of DR-DQ haplotypes were treated as single units for association and clustering. Approximately 300 gigabases of sequencing data and 91 million or so unique TCR sequences made up an early release that covered over 550 HLA-typed donors.

Library creation used the immunoSEQ multiplex PCR assay. The multiplex PCR relied on a mix of 60 forward primers for TCR Vbeta segments and 13 reverse primers for TCR Jbeta segments. The CDR3 region of rearranged TCR beta genes was amplified from genomic DNA with a multiplex PCR assay. On the Illumina HiSeq System, the amplified TCR beta libraries were sequenced as 87-base-pair reads. Per the original workflow: A later analysis tallied roughly 80 million unique TCR beta chains across the 640 or so repertoires, and about 12 million of those chains were shared by two or more donors. Raw reads were error-corrected and collapsed into unique sequences with a nearest-neighbor algorithm that merged closely related sequences to remove PCR and sequencing errors. V, D and J gene segments were assigned by aligning CDR3 sequences to IMGT reference sequences. For a sequence to be retained, a match of at least six nucleotides to both a V gene segment and a J gene segment was required. Rearrangements were called productive when the CDR3 lacked stop codons and stayed in frame with V and J; all others were non-productive. CDR3 was defined according to IMGT convention as the region running from the second conserved V-encoded cysteine to the conserved J-encoded phenylalanine. In an earlier analysis of roughly 610 of the donors, sequences lacking an unambiguous match to a single V gene segment were excluded. An earlier analysis of under 750 of the donors called V segments functional above 56.7% productive rearrangements and segregating when the between-donor standard deviation exceeded 5%. A statistical classification framework was developed to diagnose cytomegalovirus status using the catalog of TCR beta chain sequences. A later analysis assigned V and J genes by comparing TCR nucleotide sequences with IMGT/GENE-DB human TR gene sequences. In a later analysis, CDR3 sequences and most-parsimonious VDJ recombination scenarios were assigned using the TCRdist pipeline. In a later analysis, each TCR beta chain was defined by its CDR3 amino acid sequence together with its V-gene family, and reads lacking a unique V-gene family were excluded. To address suspected cross-contamination and a sequencing artifact, a later analysis removed approximately 600 highly shared, low-generation-probability nucleotide sequences. For each public chain, a later analysis derived a clonal expansion index from normalized ranks of inferred template counts within each repertoire. A later analysis computed generation probabilities with a VDJ recombination model fitted to out-of-frame rearrangements, and checked the results against IGoR. A later analysis scored TCR-TCR, TCR-HLA and TCR-CMV co-occurrence with hypergeometric tests, applying a repertoire-size bias correction to TCR pairs. In a later analysis, false discovery rates were estimated by permuting HLA or CMV assignments 20 times. A later analysis grouped co-occurring TCRs with DBSCAN, adding TCRdist sequence similarity when clustering within HLA-allele-positive subsets. Co-occurrence clustering excluded repertoires with fewer than 30,000 or more than 120,000 public chains, plus five with anomalous nucleotide sharing. TCRdb limited this immuneACCESS table to in-frame rearrangements with V and J called. A share of clones is missing; checked studies link under half to unresolved V genes, and the rest is unexplained. The DNA gave D and trimming, while V, J and clone size come from that table. The sample table contains 100,000 to 150,000 clones; only one count was recorded for approximately 80% of them. The top ten clonotypes cover approximately 2% of the sample.

Overall study results and their limits: According to a later analysis, parvovirus B19, influenza, CMV and Epstein-Barr virus appeared linked to several top co-occurrence clusters. The authors suggested that the approach could potentially be extended to other disease states and immunological phenotypes. Because counts were too low, seventeen rarely observed V segments, including chromosome 9 orphons, were excluded from the earlier analysis of 500 to 700 of the donors. This cohort had only TCR beta chains sequenced, and the lack of alpha or paired-chain data limited which features could be detected. The only immune exposure information available for the cohort was CMV serostatus. At a false discovery rate of 0.05, a later analysis linked under 20,000 TCR beta sequences to specific HLA alleles. The classifier was reported to diagnose cytomegalovirus status with high specificity and sensitivity in both the original and validation cohorts. A further reported finding was that TCR beta sequences accurately predicted the HLA-A and HLA-B alleles for most subjects in the first cohort. Most TCR sequences were seen in very few donors, while some public TCRs were found in many individuals. In a later analysis, HLA-associated TCR beta chains were found to be more clonally expanded and to have lower generation probabilities than equally common non-associated chains. A later analysis found that TCR association rates varied across HLA loci, with DRB1 alleles showing the most associated TCRs and HLA-C alleles the fewest. A later genetic analysis reported fewer N-insertions in productive TCRs among donors in an Asian-associated ancestry cluster than the 666-donor mean. In an earlier analysis of 500 to 650 of the donors, most TCR beta V segments appeared in productive rearrangements about 87% or about 30% of the time, broadly matching IMGT annotations. Roughly uniform sequencing depth across donors was assumed in presence/absence analyses, although this assumption may not hold. In vitro tests confirmed that a few of the cytomegalovirus-associated TCR beta chains recognize cytomegalovirus antigens. Linkage disequilibrium might explain the correlated functional status among segregating V segments, but an unknown experimental factor could not be excluded. A later analysis found that most CMV-associated TCR beta chains appeared HLA-restricted, with HLA associations seemingly driven largely by CMV exposure. A cluster of highly shared sequence variants was judged likely to represent a technical artifact of the sequencing pipeline. Strong co-occurrence of HLA alleles, especially DR and DQ, made assigning TCR associations to individual alleles difficult. Because some donors lacked HLA typing at each locus, the association tests relied only on the typed subset. In the study, some 160 TCR beta chains were listed as associated with cytomegalovirus. A later genetic analysis associated a missense DCLRE1C variant with V-gene and J-gene trimming of TCR beta chains, and an independent cohort replicated the association. Because the 87-base-pair reads could not distinguish some IMGT-functional V segments, including TRBV6-2 and TRBV6-3, those segments were excluded.

Including cysteine and phenylalanine, the CDR3 has 15 amino acids. Just the 45-base CDR3 DNA is kept, in frame starting at base 1. Taken from the germline V gene, the CDR1 and CDR2 loops are SNHLY and FYNNEI. V and J are truncated by 5 bases and 6 bases respectively, leaving an intervening sequence of 14 bases. The cohort comprised 666 healthy bone marrow donors. At the time of sampling, all cohort members were nominally healthy, though unrecorded immune exposures were likely present. The donor was CMV seronegative and was included in the group of a few hundred seronegative cohort members. Each donor provided a peripheral blood sample, and peripheral blood mononuclear cells were used for TCR beta sequencing. Genomic DNA was extracted from the blood cell samples with the Qiagen DNeasy Blood Extraction Kit.

This clonotype was obtained from a man aged 18 to 35 in good health and CMV-seronegative. In this chain, TRBV2 is recombined with TRBJ1-6; a weak D assignment points to TRBD1 (5 bases agree). Material for sequencing was PBMCs. The CDR3 sequence is CASSYQGLSNSPLHF. Here is the DNA: TGTGCCAGCAGTTACCAGGGATTGTCTAATTCACCCCTCCACTTT.